This T cell receptor beta chain was sequenced for a study of cytomegalovirus exposure and HLA in healthy donors. Study overall: An analysis done earlier identified 90 million to 120 million unique TCR beta sequences from about 179 million T cells. Study results and caveats: In a later analysis, V- and J-gene trimming of beta chains associated with a DCLRE1C missense variant, replicated independently.

This clone was found once. Its antigen is currently unknown. The PCR was carried out with 60 Vbeta primers and 13 Jbeta primers. TCRdb's copy holds only in-frame clones and misses some; the assay was immunoSEQ multiplex PCR. The sample gives 120,000 to 150,000 clones, 73% of which show up once; 14% is in the top ten. The CDR3 is 15 residues long. Trimming took off 0 bases at V and 0 bases at J, with 6 bases between the two ends. Per germline, CDR1 SEHNR and CDR2 FQNEAQ (reference sequence). This clonotype was obtained from a human donor in good health. This rearrangement joins TRBV7-9 to TRBJ1-3; D may be TRBD1 (5 bases). The specimen was PBMCs. This CDR3 reads CASSLAGVSGNTIYF. CDR3 DNA sequence: TGTGCCAGCAGCTTAGCAGGGGTCTCTGGAAACACCATATATTTT.